One and the same sample provided the 21 T cell receptor beta chains below, sequenced in a study of blood T cell repertoires in COVID-19. Repertoires were generated with immunoSEQ multiplex PCR, while TCRdb's copy carries only in-frame clones and drops some. Of nearly 250,000 clones listed, around 88% are singletons. The sample comprised peripheral blood. These receptors originate from a woman of 80 years or more with COVID-19, enrolled during active disease.

V usage is TRBV7-9 and J usage is TRBJ2-7, with 7 bases matching TRBD1. The CDR3 loop spans 15 amino acids. V was pared by 1 base and J by 7 bases, with 10 bases of the junction left unmatched. Per germline, CDR1 SEHNR and CDR2 FQNEAQ (reference sequence). The CDR3 nucleotides read TGTGCCAGCAGCTTAGAGCGGACAGGCGTGGGGGAGCAGTACTTC. This translates into CASSLERTGVGEQYF. The full variable domain, with the rest looked up from reference TRBV7-9 and TRBJ2-7, is DTGVSQNPRHKITKRGQNVTFRCDPISEHNRLYWYRQTLGQGPEFLTYFQNEAQLEKSRLLSDRFSAERPKGSFSTLEIQRTEQGDSAMYLCASSLERTGVGEQYFGPGTRLTVT.

The chain carries TRBV19 and TRBJ1-3, with D hard to call. Deletions cut 10 bases from V and 0 bases from J, with 22 bases between. The CDR3 runs 17 residues. From germline, CDR1 is LNHDA and CDR2 SQIVND (reference sequence). The CDR3 region has the DNA TGTGCCACAAAGAGTGCGCTTGGCCGCGGCTCTGGAAACACCATATATTTT. Residues: CATKSALGRGSGNTIYF.

The genes are TRBV5-4 and TRBJ1-2; D is possibly TRBD1 (5 bases). Germline V gene lookup returns CDR1 SGHNT and CDR2 YYREEE (reference sequence). The CDR3 consists of 15 residues. V was pared by 0 bases and J by 8 bases, with 17 bases between. In DNA, the CDR3 is TGTGCCAGCAGCTTGGTTGGTCGGGGGGAAGAGGGCTACACCTTC. Translating gives CASSLVGRGEEGYTF.

This sequence joins TRBV3-1 (or the pseudogene TRBV3-2) and TRBJ1-1; D is unclear. The germline CDR1 and CDR2 sequences are LGHDT and YNNKEL (reference sequence). Trimming shortened V by 6 bases and J by 2 bases, and 10 bases separated the two germline ends. CDR3 length: 13 amino acids. CDR3 protein: CASSLGRNTEAFF. Written as DNA, the CDR3 is TGTGCCAGCAGTCTCGGGAGAAACACTGAAGCTTTCTTT.

The rearrangement uses TRBV3-1 (or the pseudogene TRBV3-2) and TRBJ2-2; 9 positions match TRBD2. Germline values: CDR1 LGHDT, CDR2 YNNKEL (reference sequence). The CDR3 is 16 residues long. V lost 1 base and J lost 6; bases outside the gene matches: 6. CDR3 nucleotides: TGTGCCAGCAGCCAAGTGCGGGGGGGCTATTCCGGGGAGCTGTTTTTT. Protein sequence: CASSQVRGGYSGELFF.

The chain employs TRBV24-1 and TRBJ2-1; D might be TRBD2 (5 bases). The ends were cut back, 4 bases at V and 7 bases at J, with 22 bases in the middle. CDR1 is KGHDR, CDR2 SFDVKD, per germline. CDR3 length: 17 residues. The CDR3 spells CATSDPGLVARGNEQFF. In nucleotides, the CDR3 is TGTGCCACCAGTGACCCCGGGTTAGTAGCGAGAGGTAATGAGCAGTTCTTC.

A few counts support this clone. V usage is TRBV7-2 and J usage is TRBJ1-6; 7 bases map to TRBD1. Trimming cost V 5 bases and J 7 bases; bases outside gene matches: 5. This CDR3 has 14 residues. Per germline, CDR1 SGHTA and CDR2 FQGNSA. CDR3 bases: TGTGCCAGCAGCCCCCGGGACAGAAATTCACCCCTCCACTTT. This encodes CASSPRDRNSPLHF.

This clone appeared once. The chain couples TRBV11-2 to TRBJ2-1; 9 nucleotides line up with TRBD2. V shed 5 bases, J shed 8 bases, and the junction held 7 bases outside the gene matches. This CDR3 has 14 amino acids. Germline CDR1 reads SGHAT; CDR2 reads FQNNGV. The DNA of the CDR3 is TGTGCCAGCAGCGGGGAGCGGGGGGCTTATGAGCAGTTCTTC. Translating gives CASSGERGAYEQFF.

This clone has just a few counts. The rearrangement joins TRBV6-5 to TRBJ1-1; a weak D match, TRBD1 (5 bases). Trimming shortened V by 0 bases and J by 8 bases, and 10 bases separated the two germline ends. CDR3 length equals 13 residues. The germline V gene encodes CDR1 MNHEY and CDR2 SVGAGI. CDR3 in DNA: TGTGCCAGCAGTTACTCAGCAGGGAGGGAAGCTTTCTTT. Encoded protein: CASSYSAGREAFF.

The chain employs TRBV5-1 and TRBJ2-5; D is uncertain. In germline, CDR1 is SGHRS, CDR2 YFSETQ. The V end lost 2 bases, the J end lost 1 base, and 9 bases lay between the germline ends. The CDR3 contains 14 residues. Here the CDR3 DNA reads TGCGCCAGCAGCTTAAGTGCAGTCCAAGAGACCCAGTACTTC. Protein: CASSLSAVQETQYF. The whole variable domain, filled in from reference TRBV5-1 and TRBJ2-5, reads KAGVTQTPRYLIKTRGQQVTLSCSPISGHRSVSWYQQTPGQGLQFLFEYFSETQRNKGNFPGRFSGRQFSNSRSEMNVSTLELGDSALYLCASSLSAVQETQYFGPGTRLLVL.

This sequence joins TRBV27 and TRBJ1-6; the match to TRBD1 covers 12 bases. CDR1 MNHEY and CDR2 SMNVEV come from the germline V gene (reference sequence). CDR3 length: 16 residues. With V trimmed by 0 bases and J by 14 bases, 8 bases remained unmatched. CDR3 sequence: CASSLSGGQGARTLHF. CDR3 DNA sequence: TGTGCCAGCAGTTTATCGGGGGGACAGGGGGCTCGGACCCTCCACTTT.

The chain has TRBV10-3 and TRBJ1-2; 7 bases fit TRBD1. The J segment lost 7 bases and the V segment lost 5 bases, leaving 13 bases of the junction unmatched. CDR3 length: 15 amino acids. CDR1 is ENHRY and CDR2 is SYGVKD in the germline V gene. DNA of the CDR3: TGTGCCATCAGTCAAGAAACCGGACAGGTGGCTGGCTACACCTTC. Protein sequence: CAISQETGQVAGYTF.

The CDR3 here is CASSVSNTGELFF. CDR3 nucleotides: TGTGCCAGCAGCGTTTCTAACACCGGGGAGCTGTTTTTT. The rearrangement links TRBV6-5 to TRBJ2-2; D is uncertain. CDR3 length equals 13 residues. V shed 6 bases and J shed 2 bases, with 7 bases lying between them. The germline V gene encodes CDR1 MNHEY and CDR2 SVGAGI.

The count of this clone is one. This specimen includes other DNA sequences encoding the same CDR3. The rearrangement uses TRBV18 and TRBJ1-4; D gene ambiguous. CDR3 length: 14 residues. The germline V gene encodes CDR1 KGHSH and CDR2 LQKENI. Trimming stripped 3 bases from V and 0 bases from J, with 5 bases between. This CDR3 is CASSPQSTNEKLFF. CDR3 coding DNA: TGTGCCAGCTCACCTCAGTCAACTAATGAAAAACTGTTTTTT.

This clone was observed a single time. This chain connects TRBV5-1 to TRBJ1-2; 9 nucleotides match TRBD1. The V segment lost 3 bases and the J segment 8 bases; nucleotides outside the gene matches: 17. CDR3 size: 17 residues. Germline lookup yields CDR1 SGHRS and CDR2 YFSETQ. The CDR3 loop is CASSSFLNTGGPEGYTF. CDR3 DNA sequence: TGCGCCAGCAGCTCATTTTTAAATACAGGGGGCCCCGAAGGCTACACCTTC.

CDR3 DNA sequence: TGCGCCAGCAGCTTGCAGGCAGGGGGTGATGAAGCTTTCTTT. Protein product: CASSLQAGGDEAFF. This sequence joins TRBV5-1 and TRBJ1-1, with 7 positions matching TRBD1. Germline V gene data show CDR1 as SGHRS and CDR2 as YFSETQ. The V segment lost 1 base and the J segment 7 bases; nucleotides outside the gene matches: 7. This CDR3 spans 14 amino acids.

The chain employs TRBV6-5 and TRBJ2-5, with TRBD2 identical over 9 bases. The V segment lost 7 bases and the J segment 4 bases; nucleotides outside the gene matches: 10. Germline V gene sequence: CDR1 MNHEY, CDR2 SVGAGI. The length of the CDR3 is 15 residues. The CDR3 region is CASTLSLAGPETQYF. CDR3 DNA sequence: TGTGCCAGCACACTTTCTCTAGCGGGGCCAGAGACCCAGTACTTC.

A note on this clone: Other nucleotide sequences in the sample specify the same CDR3. The chain couples TRBV2 to TRBJ1-1, with TRBD1 as a possible D gene (5 bases). With 2 bases removed from V and 1 base from J, the gap between germline ends came to 5 bases. The CDR3 is made up of 13 amino acids. CDR1 and CDR2 from the germline V gene are SNHLY and FYNNEI. CDR3 sequence: CASSEQGNTEAFF. The CDR3 DNA follows: TGTGCCAGCAGTGAACAGGGGAACACTGAAGCTTTCTTT.

The chain has TRBV7-2 and TRBJ2-1; D not certain. The CDR3 consists of 11 residues. Germline CDR1 SGHTA, CDR2 FQGNSA. Trimming shortened V by 5 bases and J by 6 bases, and 5 bases separated the two germline ends. CDR3 amino acids: CASSNLNEQFF. In DNA, the CDR3 is TGTGCCAGCAGCAATCTCAATGAGCAGTTCTTC.

V is TRBV28 and J is TRBJ2-7; D unclear. The CDR3 is 14 residues long. The germline V and J ends were trimmed by 2 bases and 0 bases, with 8 bases remaining between them. CDR1 is MDHEN and CDR2 is SYDVKM in the germline V gene. The CDR3 spells CASSLAGISYEQYF. The DNA for the CDR3 is TGTGCCAGCAGTTTAGCAGGCATCTCCTACGAGCAGTACTTC.

V and J are TRBV7-6 and TRBJ1-3; D remains ambiguous. There are 14 residues in the CDR3. Germline values: CDR1 SGHVS, CDR2 FNYEAQ. Trimming removed 1 base at V and 4 bases at J, with 8 bases between. This chain's CDR3 is CASSLGLSGNTIYF. The CDR3 nucleotides read TGTGCCAGCAGCTTAGGGCTCTCGGGAAACACCATATATTTT.